These 11 T cell receptor beta chains were sequenced from one sample in a study of Graves' ophthalmopathy and Graves' hyperthyroidism. TCR beta CDR3 amplification used RNA transcripts. Scientists carried out first-round RT-PCR using HTBI primers and then a second-round multiplex PCR. TCRdb re-analysed the multiplex PCR reads in MiXCR, keeping a single row per CDR3 protein. The data hold about 740,000 distinct CDR3 sequences, with about 44% observed a single time. Sequencing was done on a sample of peripheral blood. Receptor source: an adult man with Graves' ophthalmopathy.

This sequence joins TRBV12-3 or TRBV12-4 and TRBJ2-5; 7 nucleotides line up with TRBD1. The CDR3 runs 14 residues. With 6 bases clipped from V and 4 bases from J, the junction kept 8 bases outside the gene matches. CDR3 in DNA: TGTGCCAGCAGGAGACAACAGGGGCGAGAGACCCAGTACTTC. Its translation is CASRRQQGRETQYF.

V is TRBV2 and J is TRBJ1-6; no firm D call. This CDR3 comprises 14 residues. The germline CDR1 and CDR2 sequences are SNHLY and FYNNEI. V shed 4 bases and J shed 9 bases, with 13 bases lying between them. In nucleotides, the CDR3 is TGTGCCAGCAGTGGAGGAGCAGAATCTTCACCCCTCCACTTT. It encodes CASSGGAESSPLHF.

This clonotype was picked up many times. The CDR3 loop is CASSLAGTGAFF. In nucleotides, the CDR3 is TGTGCCAGCAGCTTAGCAGGGACTGGGGCTTTCTTT. V gene TRBV7-9 combines with J gene TRBJ1-1; a possible D gene is TRBD1 (5 bases). The CDR3 has 12 amino acids. CDR1 and CDR2 from the germline V gene are SEHNR and FQNEAQ (reference sequence). V lost 0 bases, J lost 11 bases, and 10 bases lay in between. The variable domain in full, with the rest retrieved from reference TRBV7-9 and TRBJ1-1, is DTGVSQNPRHKITKRGQNVTFRCDPISEHNRLYWYRQTLGQGPEFLTYFQNEAQLEKSRLLSDRFSAERPKGSFSTLEIQRTEQGDSAMYLCASSLAGTGAFFGQGTRLTVV.

The chain links TRBV6-4 to TRBJ1-5, with D uncertain. Trimming pared 10 bases from V and 0 bases from J, leaving 10 bases between. CDR3 length: 13 amino acids. Germline lookup yields CDR1 MRHNA and CDR2 SNTAGT. The DNA for the CDR3 is TGTGCCAAGACTGACTATAGCAATCAGCCCCAGCATTTT. This encodes CAKTDYSNQPQHF.

V usage is TRBV20-1 and J usage is TRBJ2-2; D gene unclear. CDR1 and CDR2 from the germline V gene are DFQATT and SNEGSKA (reference sequence). V lost 7 bases and J lost 3, with 21 bases in between. The CDR3 has 16 amino acids. CDR3 loop: CSVPIPPTIDTGELFF. Here the CDR3 DNA reads TGCAGTGTTCCGATACCCCCAACTATCGACACCGGGGAGCTGTTTTTT.

Remarks on this clonotype: One base away lies a much larger clone, so this may be a sequencing read error. V is TRBV29-1 and J is TRBJ2-2; 8 nucleotides match TRBD1. The CDR3 is made up of 13 amino acids. CDR1 and CDR2 (germline): SQVTM, ANQGSEA. With V trimmed by 4 bases and J by 6 bases, 4 bases remained unmatched. The CDR3 nucleotides are TGCAGCGTTGGACGGACAGGGTCCGGGGAGCTGTTTTTT. The encoded protein is CSVGRTGSGELFF.

This clonotype was recorded many times. This chain links TRBV2 with TRBJ1-5; no clear D gene. The CDR3 spans 13 residues. Trimming removed 6 bases from V and 7 bases from J, with 13 bases in between. From germline, CDR1 is SNHLY and CDR2 FYNNEI. The CDR3, as DNA: TGTGCCAGCAGGCGGGTCAGCGGGCAGCCCCAGCATTTT. Translated: CASRRVSGQPQHF. The whole variable domain, filled in from reference TRBV2 and TRBJ1-5, reads EPEVTQTPSHQVTQMGQEVILRCVPISNHLYFYWYRQILGQKVEFLVSFYNNEISEKSEIFDDQFSVERPDGSNFTLKIRSTKLEDSAMYFCASRRVSGQPQHFGDGTRLSIL.

This sequence joins TRBV20-1 and TRBJ2-2; tentatively, D is TRBD2 (5 bases). This CDR3 region has 14 residues. CDR1 is DFQATT and CDR2 is SNEGSKA in the germline V gene (reference sequence). The germline V and J ends were trimmed by 5 bases and 8 bases, with 18 bases remaining between them. CDR3 coding DNA: TGCAGTGCTGGACGAACGGACTCCACTGGGGAGCTGTTTTTT. As protein: CSAGRTDSTGELFF.

Turning to this clonotype: A read error may produce the germline difference seen at one junction end. The CDR3 region has the DNA TGCGCCAGCACCTTGGGAGCCTACGAGCAGTACTTC. Its protein product is CASTLGAYEQYF. The V call is TRBV5-1, the J call TRBJ2-7, with D perhaps TRBD2 (5 bases). CDR3 length: 12 amino acids. From germline, CDR1 is SGHRS and CDR2 YFSETQ.

Only a few counts were recorded for this clonotype. The chain carries TRBV20-1 and TRBJ2-5; possible D gene TRBD1, 7 bases. Germline lookup yields CDR1 DFQATT and CDR2 SNEGSKA (reference sequence). V shed 0 bases and J shed 9 bases, with 20 bases lying between them. The CDR3 loop spans 15 amino acids. CDR3 nucleotides: TGCAGTGCTAGAGATGGGGGGACAGTCGGCGAGGCCCAGTACTTC. Translation gives CSARDGGTVGEAQYF.

This chain joins TRBV13 and TRBJ2-2; the D is unclear. There are 16 residues in the CDR3. CDR1 is PRHDT, CDR2 FYEKMQ, per germline (reference sequence). Deletions cut 1 base from V and 0 bases from J, with 9 bases between. The CDR3 is CASSLVGRTNTGELFF. Here the CDR3 DNA reads TGTGCCAGCAGCTTAGTAGGTCGGACGAACACCGGGGAGCTGTTTTTT.